The 20 T cell receptor beta chains given below trace back to one sample, sequenced in a study of follicular helper T cells after annual influenza vaccination. Time point given: 2015-2016 season, 7 days after influenza vaccination. This table comes from immunoSEQ multiplex PCR, and its TCRdb copy is limited to in-frame clones, with some not included. The table includes some 1,500 clones, about 60% detected once. The sequences come from CXCR5+ CD38+ circulating T follicular helper cells from blood, collected 7 days after influenza vaccination. Subset meaning: circulating Tfh, non-naive CD4+CXCR5+PD-1+ (ICOS+CD38+ or ICOS-CD38-). Source of these receptors: an adult who received the influenza vaccine.

The chain uses TRBV2 and TRBJ2-7; D is perhaps TRBD2 (5 bases). This CDR3 contains 13 residues. V lost 8 bases and J lost 0, with 11 bases in between. Germline CDR1 SNHLY, CDR2 FYNNEI. CDR3 DNA: TGTGCCAGCGTTGCGGGCCTCTCCTACGAGCAGTACTTC. Translation: CASVAGLSYEQYF.

The chain employs TRBV30 and TRBJ1-2; TRBD1 is a possible D gene (6 bases). The CDR3 is 13 amino acids. Germline CDR1 is GTSNPN and CDR2 is SVGIG (reference sequence). The V end was cut by 0 bases, the J end by 8 bases, with 13 bases between. The CDR3 coding sequence is TGTGCCTGGAGTGTAAAACAGGGAGGAGGCTACACCTTC. Its translation: CAWSVKQGGGYTF.

This clone was detected only once. The rearrangement links TRBV6-4 to TRBJ1-2; D is unresolved. The CDR3 covers 13 residues. Trimming stripped 0 bases from V and 7 bases from J, with 9 bases between. Germline CDR1 reads MRHNA; CDR2 reads SNTAGT. The CDR3 loop reads CASSDSENPGYTF. The CDR3 DNA follows: TGTGCCAGCAGTGACTCGGAAAATCCTGGCTACACCTTC.

The gene calls are TRBV2 and TRBJ2-7; 11 nucleotides agree with TRBD1. CDR1 is SNHLY, CDR2 FYNNEI, per germline. This CDR3 has 15 amino acids. The junction had 7 bases not matched to a gene; V was cut back by 6 bases and J by 3 bases. Here the CDR3 DNA reads TGTGCCAGCAGGCAACCCGGGACAGGGGGCTACGAGCAGTACTTC. This translates into CASRQPGTGGYEQYF.

This clone is large in the sample. Other DNA sequences within the sample encode an identical CDR3. The J gene is TRBJ1-2, the V gene TRBV7-9; D unresolved. Germline values: CDR1 SEHNR, CDR2 FQNEAQ (reference sequence). V lost 2 bases, J lost 2 bases, and 9 bases lay in between. The length of the CDR3 is 14 residues. CDR3 nucleotides: TGTGCCAGCAGCTTAAGTGGGCGGAACTATGGCTACACCTTC. This translates into CASSLSGRNYGYTF.

The rearrangement links TRBV6-1 to TRBJ1-1; no clear D. Germline CDR1 MNHNS, CDR2 SASEGT. V lost 6 bases, J lost 5 bases, and 16 bases lay in between. This CDR3 is built from 14 residues. The DNA of the CDR3 is TGTGCCAGCAGGCAGGTGGAAGGAAGGACTGAAGCTTTCTTT. Encoded protein: CASRQVEGRTEAFF.

CDR3 region: CASSPRTSGRLGEQFF. Written as DNA, the CDR3 is TGTGCCAGCAGCCCTCGGACTAGCGGGAGGCTAGGCGAGCAGTTCTTC. This chain joins TRBV9 and TRBJ2-1, with 14 bases matching TRBD2. Germline CDR1 SGDLS, CDR2 YYNGEE. This CDR3 has 16 residues. Trimming at V came to 4 bases and at J to 10 bases, leaving 10 bases not matched to a gene.

This clone appeared a single time. This rearrangement joins TRBV11-2 to TRBJ1-4; D gene unclear. The CDR3 extends over 14 amino acids. Germline loops: CDR1 SGHAT, CDR2 FQNNGV. Between the trimmed V and J ends, which lost 3 bases and 5 bases, there was a span of 10 bases. The CDR3 sequence is CASSLGLTNEKLFF. The DNA of the CDR3 is TGTGCCAGCAGCTTGGGGTTGACAAATGAAAAACTGTTTTTT.

V usage is TRBV28 and J usage is TRBJ1-2; weak D call: TRBD1 (6 bases). Germline loops: CDR1 MDHEN, CDR2 SYDVKM. V lost 4 bases to trimming and J lost 5 bases, with 11 bases between them. The CDR3 totals 13 residues. Here the CDR3 DNA reads TGTGCCAGCAGTTCGGGGGGCCGGTATGGCTACACCTTC. It encodes CASSSGGRYGYTF.

As DNA, the CDR3 is TGCAGCGTTGCCGGGGCGACTAGCAATCAGCCCCAGCATTTT. Its translation: CSVAGATSNQPQHF. The rearrangement uses TRBV29-1 and TRBJ1-5, with a possible D match to TRBD1 (5 bases). This CDR3 comprises 14 residues. The V end lost 4 bases, the J end lost 0 bases, and 10 bases lay between the germline ends. Germline loops: CDR1 SQVTM, CDR2 ANQGSEA.

V gene TRBV5-4 combines with J gene TRBJ2-1; no clear D. The germline V gene encodes CDR1 SGHNT and CDR2 YYREEE (reference sequence). The CDR3 loop spans 16 amino acids. The ends were cut back, 0 bases at V and 4 bases at J, with 14 bases in the middle. The CDR3 loop reads CASSLESPQTYNEQFF. In DNA, the CDR3 is TGTGCCAGCAGCTTGGAGTCTCCCCAAACTTACAATGAGCAGTTCTTC.

This chain connects TRBV5-1 to TRBJ1-1; 9 bases agree with TRBD1. This CDR3 is 14 amino acids long. Germline loops: CDR1 SGHRS, CDR2 YFSETQ. V was clipped by 0 bases and J by 7 bases; unmatched bases: 4. The CDR3 reads CASSLGDRGDEAFF. The CDR3 DNA follows: TGCGCCAGCAGCTTGGGAGACAGGGGGGATGAAGCTTTCTTT.

This clone was seen only a few times. The chain is built from TRBV27 and TRBJ2-7; 7 bases map to TRBD2. Looked up from germline, CDR1 is MNHEY and CDR2 is SMNVEV (reference sequence). The V gene end was trimmed by 7 bases and the J gene end by 6 bases; junction bases not matched to a gene: 15. The CDR3 has 15 residues. The CDR3 protein is CASNPLGGRASEQYF. The CDR3 DNA reads as TGTGCCAGCAACCCCCTGGGGGGGAGGGCCTCCGAGCAGTACTTC.

This clone was recorded once. Here the CDR3 DNA reads TGTGCCAGCAGCGTAATGGGACAGGGGATGAATGAGCAGTTCTTC. Encoded protein: CASSVMGQGMNEQFF. V is TRBV9 and J is TRBJ2-1; TRBD1 matches 10 bases. V lost 1 base to trimming and J lost 7 bases; unmatched junction nucleotides: 5. CDR3 length: 15 residues. CDR1 and CDR2 (germline): SGDLS, YYNGEE.

This clone showed up just a few times. The J gene is TRBJ1-2, the V gene TRBV5-4, with TRBD1 identical over 8 bases. Losses at the gene ends were 4 bases for V and 4 bases for J; bases not matched to a gene: 6. Germline V lookup: CDR1 SGHNT, CDR2 YYREEE (reference sequence). The CDR3 spans 14 residues. Written as DNA, the CDR3 is TGTGCCAGCAGCACGACCGGGACAGGCTATGGCTACACCTTC. Encoded protein: CASSTTGTGYGYTF.

This clone was detected a few times. The V gene is TRBV14, the J gene TRBJ2-7; the match to TRBD2 covers 8 bases. With 4 bases clipped from V and 4 bases from J, the junction kept 6 bases outside the gene matches. From germline, CDR1 is SGHDN and CDR2 FVKESK. CDR3 length equals 14 residues. The CDR3 region has the DNA TGTGCCAGCAGCCCCGAGCGGGGGATTTACGAGCAGTACTTC. Protein sequence: CASSPERGIYEQYF.

Comments on this clone: One junction end does not reproduce the germline sequence, and a read error may be involved. The gene calls are TRBV6-4 and TRBJ1-5, with D hard to call. Per the germline V gene, CDR1 is MRHNA and CDR2 is SNTAGT. This CDR3 region has 13 residues. CDR3: CASSEQPDQPQHF. CDR3 DNA: TGTGCCAGCAGTGAACAACCTGATCAACCCCAGCATTTT.

The rearrangement uses TRBV18 and TRBJ2-3; D may be TRBD2 (5 bases). This CDR3 is built from 15 residues. Germline values: CDR1 KGHSH, CDR2 LQKENI. Trimming took off 0 bases at V and 0 bases at J, with 7 bases between the two ends. CDR3 bases: TGTGCCAGCTCACCACCGGCGGGTAGCACAGATACGCAGTATTTT. Encoded protein: CASSPPAGSTDTQYF.

The chain couples TRBV7-6 to TRBJ1-1, with D perhaps matching TRBD1 (5 bases). Trimming left V 3 bases short and J 5 bases short, with 13 bases between. Germline loops: CDR1 SGHVS, CDR2 FNYEAQ. The CDR3 is made up of 14 amino acids. Written as DNA, the CDR3 is TGTGCCAGCAGCTTGCAGGGAAGAAAGACTGAAGCTTTCTTT. Translating gives CASSLQGRKTEAFF.

This chain uses TRBV7-9 with TRBJ2-7; unclear D gene. V was shortened by 5 bases and J by 7 bases, with 15 bases between the two germline ends. The germline V gene encodes CDR1 SEHNR and CDR2 FQNEAQ (reference sequence). CDR3 length: 13 amino acids. The CDR3 DNA is TGTGCCAGCAGCGTTTCATCGATGACTGAGCAGTACTTC. Protein sequence: CASSVSSMTEQYF.